The subject of this entry is one TCR beta chain. This CDR3 contains 16 residues. The germline V and J ends were trimmed by 10 bases and 7 bases, with 27 bases remaining between them. This entry belongs to a study of control samples from healthy donors and cancer patients. Method: immunoSEQ multiplex PCR; TCRdb's copy keeps in-frame clones and lacks some. Of 100,000 to 150,000 clones in the sample, 80% to 95% were seen once. Sequenced: blood. This rearrangement joins TRBV23-1 to TRBJ2-3, with D perhaps given as TRBD1 or TRBD2 (6 bases each). TRBV23-1 is an open reading frame whose function is uncertain. This clonotype was sampled from a man aged 18-30 years in good health. CDR3 sequence (DNA): TGCGCCAACCCCGCTGGAGGGGGGCGAATCAGGAATACGCAGTATTTT. Its translation: CANPAGGGRIRNTQYF.